Included here is one T cell receptor (beta chain) sequence, with context. Its antigen remains unknown. This sample is drawn from a study of T cell responses to AZD1222 COVID-19 vaccine. Whole-study results and caveats: The donors showed a predominance of white British ancestry and of females, with possible underestimation of clonal diversity. Spike regions recognized by vaccine-associated CD4 TCRs spanned the protein, led by 160-218 and 743-854. At study baseline, merely roughly 6 AZD1222 recipients were seropositive. Variant regions that are unmutated are reportedly the target of nearly half of spike-specific TCRs.

Assay used: immunoSEQ multiplex PCR; TCRdb lists only in-frame clones, some missing. The sample records more than 150,000 clones, 88% being singletons. This receptor was taken from an adult who received the AZD1222 COVID-19 vaccine. Sequenced here: peripheral blood, sampled 28 days after the second AZD1222 dose.

The CDR3 sequence is CASSYQTGREKLFF. CDR3 bases: TGCGCCAGCAGCTATCAAACAGGGCGTGAAAAACTGTTTTTT. The chain employs TRBV5-1 and TRBJ1-4; tentative D call: TRBD1 (6 bases). The germline CDR1 and CDR2 sequences are SGHRS and YFSETQ. V was shortened by 3 bases and J by 7 bases, with 13 bases between the two germline ends. This CDR3 is built from 14 residues.